This T cell receptor (beta chain) was sequenced in a study of cytomegalovirus exposure and HLA in healthy donors. Study findings and constraints: Reports described diagnosis of cytomegalovirus status by the classifier as highly specific and sensitive.

A remark on this clone: No antigen is known for it.

Primers included in the PCR were 60 Vbeta and 13 Jbeta primers. The data were produced by immunoSEQ multiplex PCR, yet TCRdb's version contains in-frame clones alone and is incomplete. The table includes 150,000 to 180,000 clones, over 65% detected once. Trimming took 5 bases from V and 3 from J, leaving 14 bases between them. CDR1 is MGHDK, CDR2 SYGVNS, per germline. This CDR3 region has 15 residues. J is TRBJ2-1 and V is TRBV25-1; D perhaps matches TRBD2 (5 bases). The origin of this receptor is a woman in her thirties or forties in good health and CMV-seronegative. The specimen sequenced was PBMCs. The chain's CDR3 is CASSPTGSYYNEQFF. In DNA, the CDR3 is TGTGCCAGCAGTCCCACGGGGAGCTACTACAATGAGCAGTTCTTC.